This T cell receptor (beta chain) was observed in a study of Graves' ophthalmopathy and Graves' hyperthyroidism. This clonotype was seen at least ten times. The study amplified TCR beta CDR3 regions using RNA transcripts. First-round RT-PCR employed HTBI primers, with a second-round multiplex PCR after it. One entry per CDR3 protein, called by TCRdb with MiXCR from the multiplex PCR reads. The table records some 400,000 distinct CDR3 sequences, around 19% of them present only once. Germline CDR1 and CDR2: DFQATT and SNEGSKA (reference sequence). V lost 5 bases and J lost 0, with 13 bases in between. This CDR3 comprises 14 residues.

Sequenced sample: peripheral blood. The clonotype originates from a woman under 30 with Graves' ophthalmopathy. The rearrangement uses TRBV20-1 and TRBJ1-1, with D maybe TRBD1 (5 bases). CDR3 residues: CSALEGRVNTEAFF. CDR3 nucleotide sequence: TGCAGTGCTCTAGAGGGCAGGGTGAACACTGAAGCTTTCTTT.